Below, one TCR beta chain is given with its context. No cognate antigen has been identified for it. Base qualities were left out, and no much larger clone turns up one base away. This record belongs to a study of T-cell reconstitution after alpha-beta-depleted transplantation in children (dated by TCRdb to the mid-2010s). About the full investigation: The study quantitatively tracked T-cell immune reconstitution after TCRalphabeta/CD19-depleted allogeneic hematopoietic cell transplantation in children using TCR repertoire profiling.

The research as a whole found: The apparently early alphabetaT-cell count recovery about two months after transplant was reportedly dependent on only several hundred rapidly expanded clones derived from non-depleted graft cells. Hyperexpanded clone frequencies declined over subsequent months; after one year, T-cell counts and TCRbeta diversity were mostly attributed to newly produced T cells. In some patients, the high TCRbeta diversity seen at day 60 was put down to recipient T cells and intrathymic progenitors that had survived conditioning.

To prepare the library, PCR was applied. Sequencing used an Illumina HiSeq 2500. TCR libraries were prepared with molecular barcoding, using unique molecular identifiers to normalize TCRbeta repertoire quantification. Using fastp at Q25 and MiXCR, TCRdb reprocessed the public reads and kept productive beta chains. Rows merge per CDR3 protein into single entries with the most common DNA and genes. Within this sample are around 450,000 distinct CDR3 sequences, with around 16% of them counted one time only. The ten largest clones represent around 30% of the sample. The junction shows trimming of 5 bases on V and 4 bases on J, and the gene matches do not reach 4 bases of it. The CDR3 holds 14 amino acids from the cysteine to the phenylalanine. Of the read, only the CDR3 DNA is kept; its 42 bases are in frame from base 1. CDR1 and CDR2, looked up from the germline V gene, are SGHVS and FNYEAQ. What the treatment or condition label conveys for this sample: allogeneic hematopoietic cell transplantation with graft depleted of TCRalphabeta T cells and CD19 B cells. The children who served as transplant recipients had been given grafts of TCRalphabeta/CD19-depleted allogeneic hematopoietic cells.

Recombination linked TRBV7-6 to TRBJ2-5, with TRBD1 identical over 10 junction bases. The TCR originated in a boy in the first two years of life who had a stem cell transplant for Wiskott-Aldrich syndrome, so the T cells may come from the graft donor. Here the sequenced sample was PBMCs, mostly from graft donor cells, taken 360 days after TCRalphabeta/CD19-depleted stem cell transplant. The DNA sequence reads TGTGCCAGCAGCCTGTGGACAGGGGGAGAGACCCAGTACTTC. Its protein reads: CASSLWTGGETQYF.